The T cell receptor (beta chain) described here comes from a study of blood T cell repertoires in COVID-19. As for the study in general: Sites in the United States, Italy and Spain provided acute and convalescent COVID-19 samples.

Participants came from about 24 US areas, aged about 18 to 100 years. J gave up 1 base and V 8 bases, and 6 bases lay outside the gene matches. This CDR3 region has 15 residues. Germline values: CDR1 LNHNV, CDR2 YYDKDF (reference sequence). Authors' processing steps: Amplification with reference gene primers provided the estimates of nucleated cell counts. The table came from immunoSEQ multiplex PCR; TCRdb's copy has only in-frame clones and leaves some out. V, J and clone size are those of that table, while D and trimming were read from the DNA. This sample carries fewer than 350,000 clones, 75% to 90% of them seen once, and the ten largest clones take about 1.8%.

The chain carries TRBV15 and TRBJ2-1, with 9 bases matching TRBD1. Sequencing was done on a sample of PBMCs or T cells enriched from blood (not recorded which). This TCR derives from a woman aged 40 to 50 who had recovered from COVID-19. The chain's CDR3 is CATASGTGSYNEQFF. The CDR3 coding sequence is TGTGCCACCGCTTCAGGGACAGGGTCCTACAATGAGCAGTTCTTC.